Below are 13 T cell receptor beta chains sequenced from a single sample in a study of spatial heterogeneity in lung cancer. Time point noted: blood at routine non-recurrence follow-up after resection. TCRdb passed the 5' RACE reads through MiXCR, listing each CDR3 protein once. The sample has 17,000 or so distinct CDR3 sequences; approximately 9.1% are singletons. This material consisted of PBMCs, taken at follow-up. These receptors all stem from a female donor with early-stage non-small cell lung cancer.

There are a few counts of this clonotype. J is TRBJ1-2 and V is TRBV29-1; 12 bases match TRBD1. From germline, CDR1 is SQVTM and CDR2 ANQGSEA. This CDR3 is built from 14 residues. V dropped 4 bases and J dropped 8; count of bases not matched to a gene: 8. CDR3 sequence reads: CSVGLLGQGAGYTF. DNA for the CDR3: TGCAGCGTTGGACTACTGGGACAGGGGGCCGGCTACACCTTC.

This clonotype occurred many times. V gene TRBV5-1 combines with J gene TRBJ2-2; D may match TRBD1 or TRBD2 (5 bases each). The CDR3 runs 15 residues. Between the trimmed V and J ends, which lost 6 bases and 1 base, there was a span of 13 bases. In germline, CDR1 is SGHRS, CDR2 YFSETQ. In DNA, the CDR3 is TGCGCCAGCAAGCCCGGGACGATGAACACCGGGGAGCTGTTTTTT. As protein: CASKPGTMNTGELFF.

There are many counts of this clonotype. The chain has TRBV4-1 and TRBJ1-2; 9 nucleotides align to TRBD1. V gave up 2 bases and J gave up 6 bases; unmatched junction bases: 10. This CDR3 has 16 amino acids. The germline CDR1 and CDR2 sequences are MGHRA and YSYEKL. The CDR3 sequence is CASSQSRDRDFHGYTF. The CDR3 DNA is TGCGCCAGCAGCCAATCCCGGGACAGGGATTTTCATGGCTACACCTTC.

This clonotype was seen at least ten times. The chain joins TRBV28 to TRBJ2-5; D is tentatively TRBD1 or TRBD2 (6 bases each). CDR3 length equals 13 residues. The germline V gene encodes CDR1 MDHEN and CDR2 SYDVKM. Trimming took off 7 bases at V and 1 base at J, with 10 bases between the two ends. The CDR3 loop reads CASIKGGQETQYF. CDR3 bases: TGTGCCAGCATAAAGGGGGGCCAAGAGACCCAGTACTTC.

This clonotype came up many times. This sequence joins TRBV6-6 and TRBJ1-1, with D unresolved. From germline, CDR1 is MNHNY and CDR2 SVGAGI (reference sequence). Trimming shortened V by 5 bases and J by 1 base, and 14 bases separated the two germline ends. CDR3 size: 15 residues. The DNA for the CDR3 is TGTGCCAGCAGTCCAGGCCGTGTGGGGAACACTGAAGCTTTCTTT. It specifies CASSPGRVGNTEAFF.

This clonotype occurred a few times. The chain carries TRBV5-4 and TRBJ2-5; possible D gene TRBD1, 5 bases. Deletions cut 5 bases from V and 2 bases from J, with 10 bases between. The CDR3 is 13 amino acids. From germline, CDR1 is SGHNT and CDR2 YYREEE (reference sequence). CDR3 region: CASRPDRQETQYF. CDR3 DNA: TGTGCCAGCAGACCAGACAGACAAGAGACCCAGTACTTC.

This clonotype was observed at least ten times. V is TRBV6-1 and J is TRBJ1-3; 9 bases fit TRBD1. This CDR3 has 14 amino acids. Trimming at V came to 6 bases and at J to 6 bases, leaving 6 bases not matched to a gene. Looked up from germline, CDR1 is MNHNS and CDR2 is SASEGT. The chain's CDR3 is CASSPGTGLNTIYF. CDR3 DNA: TGTGCCAGCAGCCCCGGGACAGGGCTAAACACCATATATTTT.

The chain carries TRBV5-1 and TRBJ2-6; TRBD1 agrees at 8 bases. Trimming removed 0 bases from V and 2 bases from J; junction bases left unmatched: 4. Germline V gene data show CDR1 as SGHRS and CDR2 as YFSETQ. The CDR3 is 17 residues long. CDR3 nucleotide sequence: TGCGCCAGCAGCTTGGCGGACAGGGTGGCTGGGGCCAACGTCCTGACTTTC. It translates to CASSLADRVAGANVLTF.

The rearrangement uses TRBV12-3 or TRBV12-4 and TRBJ2-3; TRBD2 agrees at 8 bases. The CDR3 totals 14 residues. V gave up 3 bases and J gave up 6 bases; unmatched junction bases: 5. The CDR3 sequence is CASSFRRGADTQYF. The CDR3 DNA sequence: TGTGCCAGCAGTTTTCGGCGGGGGGCGGATACGCAGTATTTT.

This clonotype was observed a few times. The chain links TRBV28 to TRBJ1-2; D might be TRBD1 (6 bases). The CDR3 runs 15 residues. V gave up 7 bases and J gave up 5 bases, with 20 bases separating them. Germline V gene data show CDR1 as MDHEN and CDR2 as SYDVKM. In DNA, the CDR3 is TGTGCCAGCACCCGCGTCAGGGGAACTGGTTATGGCTACACCTTC. It encodes CASTRVRGTGYGYTF.

The table lists this clonotype with many counts. The chain has TRBV20-1 and TRBJ1-2; 7 bases are a match to TRBD1. This CDR3 is built from 11 residues. Germline loops: CDR1 DFQATT, CDR2 SNEGSKA (reference sequence). V was clipped by 6 bases and J by 3 bases; unmatched bases: 1. The CDR3, as DNA: TGCAGTGCCAGGGGGGACTATGGCTACACCTTC. Its translation is CSARGDYGYTF.

The CDR3 here is CASSVGGTGKLGRGYTF. In nucleotides, the CDR3 is TGTGCCAGCAGCGTAGGAGGGACAGGAAAATTAGGCCGTGGCTACACCTTC. V and J are TRBV9 and TRBJ1-2; TRBD1 matches at 8 bases. Germline V CDR1 and CDR2: SGDLS, YYNGEE. Trimming removed 0 bases from V and 7 bases from J; junction bases left unmatched: 14. The CDR3 spans 17 residues.

This clonotype showed up many times. This sequence joins TRBV12-3 or TRBV12-4 and TRBJ2-3; D unresolved. The CDR3 spans 12 residues. The V gene lost 6 bases and the J gene lost 6 bases, with 10 bases spanning the gap. The CDR3 DNA is TGTGCCAGCAGCCCCTTCGGGGATACGCAGTATTTT. Amino acids: CASSPFGDTQYF.